These 20 T cell receptor beta chains share one sample of origin, sequenced in a study of cytomegalovirus exposure and HLA in healthy donors. A multiplex PCR was run with 60 Vbeta primers and 13 Jbeta primers. The table came from immunoSEQ multiplex PCR; TCRdb's copy has only in-frame clones and leaves some out. The sample has approximately 100,000 clones; 76% are singletons. Sequenced: PBMCs. Receptors originate from a man aged 35 to 55 in good health and CMV-seronegative.

This clone was observed a few times. The V and J genes are TRBV7-9 and TRBJ1-3; D unclear. Trimming left V 8 bases short and J 7 bases short, with 21 bases between. Germline CDR1 reads SEHNR; CDR2 reads FQNEAQ (reference sequence). The CDR3 extends over 15 amino acids. The chain's CDR3 is CASGSGVGVRNTIYF. The CDR3, as DNA: TGTGCCAGCGGCTCGGGAGTTGGGGTGAGGAACACCATATATTTT.

The chain carries TRBV4-2 and TRBJ2-2; D perhaps matches TRBD2 (7 bases). The germline gives CDR1 LGHNA, CDR2 YNFKEQ. The CDR3 covers 15 residues. Trimming left V 3 bases short and J 3 bases short, with 11 bases between. The CDR3 coding sequence is TGTGCCAGCAGCCACGGGGGGCGGGACACCGGGGAGCTGTTTTTT. Translated: CASSHGGRDTGELFF.

As regards this clone: Other DNA sequences in this sample translate to the same CDR3. The CDR3 loop reads CASSLGGRNGYTF. CDR3 DNA: TGTGCCAGCAGCTTGGGAGGCAGAAATGGCTACACCTTC. The chain carries TRBV5-8 and TRBJ1-2; unclear D gene. The CDR3 totals 13 residues. Germline V lookup: CDR1 SGHTS, CDR2 YDEGEE. V was trimmed by 0 bases and J by 6 bases, leaving 9 bases between them.

For the CDR3, the DNA is TGTGCCAGCAGCCCCGGGAATAATAACTATGGCTACACCTTC. Its protein is CASSPGNNNYGYTF. The chain joins TRBV7-8 to TRBJ1-2; D call uncertain. The CDR3 covers 14 residues. The V end lost 5 bases, the J end lost 1 base, and 11 bases lay between the germline ends. Per the germline V gene, CDR1 is SGHVS and CDR2 is FQNEAQ.

The chain links TRBV30 to TRBJ2-2; D unclear. Germline values: CDR1 GTSNPN, CDR2 SVGIG (reference sequence). CDR3 length: 14 amino acids. Trimming removed 0 bases from V and 4 bases from J, with 9 bases in between. The CDR3 protein is CAWSVHPVTGELFF. The CDR3 DNA follows: TGTGCCTGGAGTGTACACCCAGTCACCGGGGAGCTGTTTTTT. Variable domain in full (rest from reference TRBV30 and TRBJ2-2): SQTIHQWPATLVQPVGSPLSLECTVEGTSNPNLYWYRQAAGRGLQLLFYSVGIGQISSEVPQNLSASRPQDRQFILSSKKLLLSDSGFYLCAWSVHPVTGELFFGEGSRLTVL.

The rearrangement links TRBV5-1 to TRBJ1-1; D unclear. The germline V gene has CDR1 SGHRS and CDR2 YFSETQ. This CDR3 spans 14 amino acids. Trimming pared 4 bases from V and 4 bases from J, leaving 14 bases between. CDR3 nucleotide sequence: TGCGCCAGCAGCCCCTACGGGATCGGCACTGAAGCTTTCTTT. This gives the protein CASSPYGIGTEAFF.

The J gene is TRBJ2-2, the V gene TRBV7-3; 8 bases are a match to TRBD2. This CDR3 is 17 amino acids long. In germline, CDR1 is SGHTA, CDR2 FQGTGA. The V and J ends lost 5 bases and 2 bases, in that order; junction bases with no gene match: 10. The CDR3 DNA sequence: TGTGCCAGCAGCCCCTCCCGGGGGGGCCAAAACACCGGGGAGCTGTTTTTT. This gives the protein CASSPSRGGQNTGELFF.

This chain connects TRBV6-5 to TRBJ1-5, with 10 nucleotides matching TRBD1. Losses at the gene ends were 2 bases for V and 6 bases for J; bases not matched to a gene: 1. The germline V gene has CDR1 MNHEY and CDR2 SVGAGI. The CDR3 loop spans 14 amino acids. The CDR3 loop is CASSYDRGRQPQHF. The CDR3 DNA sequence: TGTGCCAGCAGTTACGACAGGGGGCGTCAGCCCCAGCATTTT.

This clone has just a few counts. For the CDR3, the DNA is TGTGCCAGTATTCAGGGGAATGAGCAGTTCTTC. Translation gives CASIQGNEQFF. This chain uses TRBV28 with TRBJ2-1; TRBD1 might be the D (6 bases). The ends were cut back, 9 bases at V and 7 bases at J, with 10 bases in the middle. Germline V gives CDR1 MDHEN, CDR2 SYDVKM. The CDR3 extends over 11 amino acids.

The chain links TRBV9 to TRBJ2-2; 7 bases align to TRBD1. With V trimmed by 4 bases and J by 6 bases, 12 bases remained unmatched. Germline V lookup: CDR1 SGDLS, CDR2 YYNGEE. The CDR3 loop spans 16 amino acids. CDR3 DNA: TGTGCCAGCAGCACGAGACAGGGAAGGTCGGCCGGGGAGCTGTTTTTT. Encoded protein: CASSTRQGRSAGELFF.

The CDR3 nucleotides read TGTGCCAGCAGTGAAGCGGTCGGGGGACAGACCCTCTACGAGCAGTACGTC. Its translation is CASSEAVGGQTLYEQYV. The chain carries TRBV6-1 and TRBJ2-7; D is perhaps TRBD1 (7 bases). CDR1 MNHNS and CDR2 SASEGT come from the germline V gene. This CDR3 region has 17 residues. The V gene lost 0 bases and the J gene lost 3 bases, with 18 bases spanning the gap.

This clone was counted only a few times. The chain is built from TRBV6-5 and TRBJ2-7, with 9 bases aligning to TRBD1. The V gene's germline CDR1 is MNHEY and CDR2 SVGAGI. V trimming: 7 bases; J trimming: 7 bases; junction bases outside the gene matches: 5. The CDR3 consists of 12 residues. CDR3 protein: CASTDRGEEQYV. CDR3 coding DNA: TGTGCCAGCACCGACAGGGGGGAGGAGCAGTACGTC.

The chain links TRBV6-6 to TRBJ1-1; 10 bases match TRBD1. With 4 bases clipped from V and 4 bases from J, the junction kept 6 bases outside the gene matches. Germline V gene lookup returns CDR1 MNHNY and CDR2 SVGAGI (reference sequence). The CDR3 loop spans 15 amino acids. CDR3 nucleotide sequence: TGTGCCAGCAGTTCGACAGGGGGCGCTGTCACTGAAGCTTTCTTT. Encoded protein: CASSSTGGAVTEAFF.

This clone was observed a few times. The V call is TRBV6-5, the J call TRBJ2-5; D is undetermined. This CDR3 comprises 13 residues. V was cut by 5 bases and J by 4 bases, with 11 bases left in between. Per the germline V gene, CDR1 is MNHEY and CDR2 is SVGAGI. The CDR3, as DNA: TGTGCCAGCAGTAAAGACACGCGAGAGACCCAGTACTTC. It encodes CASSKDTRETQYF.

The chain joins TRBV6-5 to TRBJ1-1; weak D call: TRBD1 (6 bases). Trimming removed 2 bases from V and 4 bases from J, with 14 bases in between. Germline loops: CDR1 MNHEY, CDR2 SVGAGI. This CDR3 is 15 amino acids long. CDR3 residues: CASSYQPDSSTEAFF. The CDR3 DNA sequence: TGTGCCAGCAGTTACCAACCGGACAGTTCCACTGAAGCTTTCTTT.

This clone was detected only once. The J gene is TRBJ2-3, the V gene TRBV5-1; 7 bases are shared with TRBD1. The CDR3 loop spans 15 amino acids. V shed 0 bases and J 7 bases; nucleotides not matched to a gene: 8. The germline V gene encodes CDR1 SGHRS and CDR2 YFSETQ. Here the CDR3 reads CASSLGDRAPNTQYF. The DNA for the CDR3 is TGCGCCAGCAGCTTGGGTGACAGGGCCCCGAATACGCAGTATTTT.

In the case of this clone: The sample holds other DNA sequences that translate to the same CDR3. This chain uses TRBV7-9 with TRBJ1-1, with D tentatively TRBD1 (6 bases). The V gene lost 4 bases and the J gene lost 5 bases, with 14 bases spanning the gap. CDR3 length: 14 amino acids. Germline assignment: CDR1 SEHNR and CDR2 FQNEAQ (reference sequence). The CDR3 DNA sequence: TGTGCCAGCAGCTGGGGAGGGGGTGTGACTGAAGCTTTCTTT. Translation gives CASSWGGGVTEAFF.

This clone was found a few times. V and J are TRBV5-1 and TRBJ2-7; TRBD1 matches at 11 bases. CDR1 SGHRS and CDR2 YFSETQ come from the germline V gene. The ends lost 0 bases at V and 3 bases at J; junction bases unmatched: 5. The length of the CDR3 is 16 residues. The CDR3 reads CASSLEGTGGFYEQYF. In nucleotides, the CDR3 is TGCGCCAGCAGCTTGGAAGGGACAGGGGGTTTCTACGAGCAGTACTTC.

This sequence joins TRBV10-2 and TRBJ2-2; TRBD2 is a possible D gene (6 bases). Germline lookup yields CDR1 WSHSY and CDR2 SAAADI. This CDR3 is built from 16 residues. Trimming cost V 3 bases and J 5 bases, with 16 bases left between them. The CDR3 sequence: CASSDPGGSRTGELFF. CDR3 bases: TGCGCCAGCAGTGACCCCGGAGGGTCGCGGACCGGGGAGCTGTTTTTT.

This clone has only one observation. The chain links TRBV13 to TRBJ1-2, with D possibly TRBD1 on 6 matching bases. The germline gives CDR1 PRHDT, CDR2 FYEKMQ (reference sequence). Trimming took off 2 bases at V and 7 bases at J, with 20 bases between the two ends. This CDR3 comprises 16 residues. The CDR3 region has the DNA TGTGCCAGCAGCTTATCGGCAGGGGCTTTAACTATTGGCTACACCTTC. Its translation is CASSLSAGALTIGYTF.